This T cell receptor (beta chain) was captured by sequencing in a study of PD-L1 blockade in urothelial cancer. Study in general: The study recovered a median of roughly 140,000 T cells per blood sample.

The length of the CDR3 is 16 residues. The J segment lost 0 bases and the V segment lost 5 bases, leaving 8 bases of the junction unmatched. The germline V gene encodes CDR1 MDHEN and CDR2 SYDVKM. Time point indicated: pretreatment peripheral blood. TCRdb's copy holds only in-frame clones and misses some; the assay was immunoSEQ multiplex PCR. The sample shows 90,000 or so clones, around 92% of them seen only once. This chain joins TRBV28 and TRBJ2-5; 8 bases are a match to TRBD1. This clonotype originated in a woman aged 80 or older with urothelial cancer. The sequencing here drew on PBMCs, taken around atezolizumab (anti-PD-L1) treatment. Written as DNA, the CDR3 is TGTGCCAGCAGTGGGGTCCGACAGGGGTACCAAGAGACCCAGTACTTC. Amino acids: CASSGVRQGYQETQYF.